This entry is about one T cell receptor beta chain. Its specificity is unknown. From the reads, TCRdb called clonotypes with MiXCR, one entry per CDR3 protein. Among 650,000 to 900,000 distinct CDR3 sequences listed, approximately 29% were seen once. The germline gives CDR1 ENHRY, CDR2 SYGVKD. V gave up 6 bases and J gave up 3 bases; unmatched junction bases: 9. The CDR3 contains 15 residues. This sample was taken from a study of T cell repertoires in cytomegalovirus infection. The sequence was collected from a human donor in good health (CMV status not recorded). Some clones in this sample may be carry-over from other donors' samples. V gene TRBV10-3 combines with J gene TRBJ2-7; the match to TRBD1 covers 9 bases. This specimen was cultured CD8+ T cells from PBMCs, taken from culture after CMV antigen stimulation. CDR3 residues: CAISGRTGAIYEQYF. The CDR3 DNA reads TGTGCCATCAGCGGCCGGACAGGGGCCATCTACGAGCAGTACTTC.